This TCR beta chain is from a study of technical replicates of blood from a few donors. The assay was immunoSEQ multiplex PCR, and TCRdb's table has in-frame clones only and misses some. The sample records around 75,000 clones, over 80% being singletons. Germline V gives CDR1 SGHRS, CDR2 YFSETQ. The CDR3 consists of 17 residues. V was shortened by 2 bases and J by 0 bases, with 15 bases between the two germline ends. This receptor was obtained from a human donor in good health. The rearrangement joins TRBV5-1 to TRBJ1-3; D is unresolved. Sequences were obtained from T cells isolated from PBMCs. CDR3 residues: CASSFVETQSSGNTIYF. In DNA, the CDR3 is TGCGCCAGCAGCTTCGTAGAGACTCAGAGCTCTGGAAACACCATATATTTT.